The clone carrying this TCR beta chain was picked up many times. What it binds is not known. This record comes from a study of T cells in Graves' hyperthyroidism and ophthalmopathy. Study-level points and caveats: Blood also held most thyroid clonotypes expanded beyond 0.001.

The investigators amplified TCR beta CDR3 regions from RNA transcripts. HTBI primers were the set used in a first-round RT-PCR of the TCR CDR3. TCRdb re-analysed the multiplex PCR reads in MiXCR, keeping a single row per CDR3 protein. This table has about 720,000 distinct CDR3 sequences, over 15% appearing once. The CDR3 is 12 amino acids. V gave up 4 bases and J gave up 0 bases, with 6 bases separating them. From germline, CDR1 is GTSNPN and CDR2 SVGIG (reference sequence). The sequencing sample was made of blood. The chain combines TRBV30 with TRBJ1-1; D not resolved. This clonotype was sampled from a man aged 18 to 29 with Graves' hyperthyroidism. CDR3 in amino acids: CAWTQLNTEAFF. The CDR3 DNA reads TGTGCCTGGACCCAGCTGAACACTGAAGCTTTCTTT.